Reported below is one TCR beta chain. The CDR3 runs to 17 residues. J gave up 2 bases and V 7 bases, and 11 bases lay outside the gene matches. Germline CDR1 reads DFQATT; CDR2 reads SNEGSKA (reference sequence). Cells sorted as Tregs were CD4+, CD25+ and CD127-/low. Via MiXCR, TCRdb re-called the 5' RACE reads, giving one row per CDR3 protein. The sample contains tens of thousands of distinct CDR3 sequences, approximately 22% of which appear only once. Sequences were obtained from Tregs sorted from blood. This TCR was sampled from a female donor with breast cancer. The V call is TRBV20-1, the J call TRBJ2-1; 13 positions match TRBD2. CDR3 coding DNA: TGCAGTGTTTCGGCCGGGACTAGCGGGGTTCCCTACAATGAGCAGTTCTTC. This codes for CSVSAGTSGVPYNEQFF.